This T cell receptor beta chain was identified in a study of CD8+CD57+ T cells in acquired aplastic anemia. Whole-study context: The mean DNA yield obtained from sorted CD4+ and CD8+ cells came to 3 to 4 ug. The study obtained about 10 million reads on average for CD4+ cells from healthy donors. Study-wide results and limits: It was found that more than 25 CD8+ CDR3 sequences were shared between patients and controls.

According to the study, genomic DNA was the template for TCR beta VDJ and CDR3 profiling. MiXCR, run by TCRdb on the reads, gives a single entry per CDR3 protein. The sample lists approximately 380,000 distinct CDR3 sequences, about two thirds occurring once. On this clonotype: Antigen unknown.

CDR3 length: 17 residues. The J segment lost 1 base and the V segment lost 8 bases, leaving 14 bases of the junction unmatched. Input material: sorted CD4+, CD8+, or CD8+CD57+ T cells (not recorded which) from PBMCs. This chain joins TRBV12-3 or TRBV12-4 and TRBJ2-5, with 9 bases identical to TRBD2. The clonotype was recovered from a human donor in good health, serving as a control. The chain's CDR3 is CASRDSGGRMGQETQYF. Written as DNA, the CDR3 is TGTGCCAGCCGGGATAGCGGGGGCCGAATGGGCCAAGAGACCCAGTACTTC.